Shown below are 22 T cell receptor beta chains from a single sample sequenced in a study of T cells after yellow fever vaccination. TCRdb re-derived calls from the 5' RACE reads in MiXCR, one entry per CDR3 protein. The profile shows some 350,000 distinct CDR3 sequences, more than 9% of them singletons. The source material was PBMCs, sampled on the day of the first yellow fever vaccination. Source of these receptors: a man between 18 and 29 years old who received the YFV17D yellow fever vaccine.

This clonotype was picked up a small number of times. The genes are TRBV5-4 and TRBJ2-3, with 9 positions matching TRBD1. CDR1 SGHNT and CDR2 YYREEE come from the germline V gene (reference sequence). The CDR3 covers 15 residues. Trimming removed 3 bases from V and 1 base from J; junction bases left unmatched: 3. CDR3 in amino acids: CASSSNRGRTDTQYF. The CDR3 nucleotides are TGTGCCAGCAGCTCGAACAGGGGGCGCACAGATACGCAGTATTTT.

This chain joins TRBV5-4 and TRBJ2-3; D gene unclear. Trimming removed 6 bases from V and 0 bases from J, with 11 bases in between. There are 14 residues in the CDR3. CDR1 is SGHNT, CDR2 YYREEE, per germline (reference sequence). CDR3 coding DNA: TGTGCCAGCACCCAAACCGACAGCACAGATACGCAGTATTTT. This encodes CASTQTDSTDTQYF.

The gene calls are TRBV7-2 and TRBJ2-1; the match to TRBD1 covers 7 bases. The CDR3 is 14 residues long. V shed 4 bases, J shed 6 bases, and the junction held 6 bases outside the gene matches. Germline CDR1 reads SGHTA; CDR2 reads FQGNSA. The CDR3 DNA follows: TGTGCCAGCAGCTCACCCGGGACAGCCAATGAGCAGTTCTTC. Amino acids: CASSSPGTANEQFF.

V gene TRBV24-1 combines with J gene TRBJ2-1; the D call may be TRBD1 or TRBD2 (5 bases each). Germline CDR1 KGHDR, CDR2 SFDVKD. This CDR3 is built from 14 residues. V was clipped by 3 bases and J by 5 bases, with 10 bases between them. The CDR3 sequence is CATSDGGPHNEQFF. Written as DNA, the CDR3 is TGTGCCACCAGTGATGGGGGACCTCACAATGAGCAGTTCTTC.

This clonotype has a count of ten or more. The genes are TRBV25-1 and TRBJ2-7; D unresolved. CDR1 is MGHDK, CDR2 SYGVNS, per germline. Trimming removed 6 bases at V and 5 bases at J, with 5 bases between. This CDR3 has 10 residues. CDR3 bases: TGTGCCAGCAGCCTGAACGAGCAGTACTTC. As protein: CASSLNEQYF.

The chain joins TRBV5-1 to TRBJ2-2; D is undetermined. This CDR3 is 12 amino acids long. The V end lost 6 bases, the J end lost 4 bases, and 7 bases lay between the germline ends. CDR1 and CDR2 (germline): SGHRS, YFSETQ. The CDR3 spells CASNPSTGELFF. CDR3 nucleotides: TGCGCCAGCAACCCAAGCACCGGGGAGCTGTTTTTT.

The chain employs TRBV6-1 and TRBJ2-7; D unresolved. V lost 2 bases, J lost 0 bases, and 11 bases lay in between. The length of the CDR3 is 15 residues. The V gene's germline CDR1 is MNHNS and CDR2 SASEGT. The CDR3 DNA reads as TGTGCCAGCAGTGAATTTTTCACTGCCTCCTACGAGCAGTACGTC. Translation gives CASSEFFTASYEQYV.

Concerning this clonotype: One junction end does not reproduce the germline sequence, and a read error may be involved. The J gene is TRBJ2-5, the V gene TRBV5-4; TRBD2 agrees at 8 bases. The germline CDR1 and CDR2 sequences are SGHNT and YYREEE (reference sequence). The CDR3 extends over 15 amino acids. The CDR3 loop reads CASSLAGGSQETPYF. DNA for the CDR3: TGTGCCAGCAGCTTGGCGGGGGGGAGTCAAGAGACCCCGTACTTC.

The chain couples TRBV30 to TRBJ1-1; the D is unclear. The CDR3 loop spans 13 amino acids. CDR1 GTSNPN and CDR2 SVGIG come from the germline V gene (reference sequence). Between the trimmed V and J ends, which lost 7 bases and 7 bases, there was a span of 19 bases. CDR3 in amino acids: CASRGEYHFEAFF. In DNA form, the CDR3 reads TGTGCCTCACGCGGGGAGTACCATTTTGAAGCTTTCTTT.

This clonotype was seen only a few times. The rearrangement links TRBV19 to TRBJ2-5, with D perhaps given as TRBD1 or TRBD2 (6 bases each). V lost 7 bases and J lost 0, with 12 bases in between. Per the germline V gene, CDR1 is LNHDA and CDR2 is SQIVND (reference sequence). This CDR3 has 14 residues. The CDR3 here is CASNGGPHQETQYF. DNA for the CDR3: TGTGCCAGTAACGGGGGCCCGCACCAAGAGACCCAGTACTTC.

This clonotype was seen a few times. The J gene is TRBJ2-3, the V gene TRBV6-5; TRBD1 is a possible D gene (6 bases). The CDR3 is 17 amino acids. The ends were cut back, 0 bases at V and 7 bases at J, with 20 bases in the middle. Germline CDR1 and CDR2: MNHEY and SVGAGI. The CDR3 loop is CASSYSRAGANLHTQYF. DNA for the CDR3: TGTGCCAGCAGTTACTCGAGGGCAGGGGCGAACTTACATACGCAGTATTTT.

This clonotype has a handful of counts. The genes are TRBV7-9 and TRBJ2-7, with D possibly matching TRBD2 (6 bases). The CDR3 covers 14 residues. Trimming pared 6 bases from V and 4 bases from J, leaving 16 bases between. CDR1 and CDR2 (germline): SEHNR, FQNEAQ (reference sequence). The CDR3, as DNA: TGTGCCAGCAGTCAGCCGGGACTCATATACGAGCAGTACTTC. Its protein product is CASSQPGLIYEQYF.

This clonotype occurred a few times. In DNA form, the CDR3 reads TGCAGCGGTACACAGGGAACCACCGGGGAGCTGTTTTTT. Translating gives CSGTQGTTGELFF. The V call is TRBV29-1, the J call TRBJ2-2; D possibly corresponds to TRBD1 (6 bases). In germline, CDR1 is SQVTM, CDR2 ANQGSEA. The CDR3 totals 13 residues. Trimming left V 7 bases short and J 4 bases short, with 13 bases between.

Many counts were recorded for this clonotype. The V and J genes are TRBV24-1 and TRBJ2-3; TRBD1 aligns across 7 bases. Trimming at V came to 1 base and at J to 1 base, leaving 1 base not matched to a gene. Germline values: CDR1 KGHDR, CDR2 SFDVKD. This CDR3 contains 15 residues. CDR3 nucleotides: TGTGCCACCAGTGATTTTGGACAGGGCACAGATACGCAGTATTTT. Translating gives CATSDFGQGTDTQYF.

V and J are TRBV28 and TRBJ2-7; D remains ambiguous. The CDR3 loop spans 11 amino acids. V lost 5 bases and J lost 4, with 6 bases in between. Germline CDR1 reads MDHEN; CDR2 reads SYDVKM. As DNA, the CDR3 is TGTGCCAGCAGTCATGGATACGAGCAGTACGTC. It yields the protein CASSHGYEQYV.

This clonotype was seen a few times. CDR3 sequence (DNA): TGTGCCAGCAGCTTAGTGGACGGGGGGAACACCTACGAGCAGTACTTC. It yields the protein CASSLVDGGNTYEQYF. The chain joins TRBV7-9 to TRBJ2-7, with TRBD2 matching over 7 bases. The CDR3 covers 16 residues. The J segment lost 2 bases and the V segment lost 1 base, leaving 8 bases of the junction unmatched. The germline CDR1 and CDR2 sequences are SEHNR and FQNEAQ (reference sequence).

This clonotype was seen only a few times. The chain uses TRBV27 and TRBJ1-5; D is unclear. This CDR3 spans 14 amino acids. V shed 10 bases and J shed 0 bases, with 13 bases lying between them. CDR1 MNHEY and CDR2 SMNVEV come from the germline V gene (reference sequence). Here the CDR3 reads CATRTGYSNQPQHF. The CDR3 nucleotides are TGTGCCACCCGGACGGGGTATAGCAATCAGCCCCAGCATTTT.

This clonotype showed up just a few times. The CDR3 sequence is CASSQGFSYNEQFF. The CDR3, as DNA: TGTGCCAGCAGCCAAGGGTTTTCCTACAATGAGCAGTTCTTC. The chain joins TRBV7-6 to TRBJ2-1; D call uncertain. The CDR3 totals 14 residues. The V end was cut by 5 bases, the J end by 1 base, with 9 bases between. The V gene's germline CDR1 is SGHVS and CDR2 FNYEAQ.

The gene calls are TRBV18 and TRBJ1-1; no clear D. The germline gives CDR1 KGHSH, CDR2 LQKENI. This CDR3 contains 13 residues. V lost 2 bases, J lost 2 bases, and 6 bases lay in between. The CDR3 nucleotides read TGTGCCAGCTCACCAGCAGAAAACACTGAAGCTTTCTTT. Residues: CASSPAENTEAFF.

In its sample, this clonotype was seen many times. The V and J genes are TRBV29-1 and TRBJ2-2, with 7 bases matching TRBD2. The CDR3 length is 15 residues. V shed 8 bases and J 5 bases; nucleotides not matched to a gene: 14. In germline, CDR1 is SQVTM, CDR2 ANQGSEA. CDR3 loop: CSTLAGSTGTGELFF. The CDR3 DNA reads TGCAGCACGTTAGCGGGCTCAACGGGTACCGGGGAGCTGTTTTTT.

This clonotype was detected only a few times. The chain is built from TRBV27 and TRBJ1-5, with D hard to call. Germline values: CDR1 MNHEY, CDR2 SMNVEV (reference sequence). Between the trimmed V and J ends, which lost 4 bases and 5 bases, there was a span of 9 bases. This CDR3 has 13 residues. The CDR3 nucleotides are TGTGCCAGCAGTTCACGGATGCATCAGCCCCAGCATTTT. Translated: CASSSRMHQPQHF.

This clonotype showed up many times. The gene calls are TRBV4-3 and TRBJ1-2; 8 bases align to TRBD1. Looked up from germline, CDR1 is LGHNA and CDR2 is YSLEER. CDR3 size: 12 residues. V lost 6 bases to trimming and J lost 4 bases; unmatched junction nucleotides: 1. CDR3 DNA: TGCGCCAGCAGGGGGACAGGCTATGGCTACACCTTC. Its protein is CASRGTGYGYTF.